This T cell receptor beta chain was recovered during a study of blood T cell repertoires in COVID-19. Across the whole study: PBMCs, B-cell-depleted T cells, or T cells were the source of the cDNA or gDNA that made up the material.

Authors' processing steps: Cell counts per sample came from amplifying reference gene primers. The table came from immunoSEQ multiplex PCR; TCRdb's copy has only in-frame clones and leaves some out. V and J calls and clone size come straight from that table; D and trimming were deduced from the DNA. The data show about 250,000 clones, about four fifths seen once. This CDR3 contains 16 residues. Germline CDR1 SGDLS, CDR2 YYNGEE. V was pared by 4 bases and J by 0 bases, with 14 bases between. V usage is TRBV9 and J usage is TRBJ2-1, with no clear D. The sequencing input was peripheral blood. The receptor was derived from an elderly man with acute or convalescent COVID-19. The CDR3 nucleotides read TGTGCCAGCAGCCCCCGTTCCCTCAGCTCCTACAATGAGCAGTTCTTC. Amino acids: CASSPRSLSSYNEQFF.